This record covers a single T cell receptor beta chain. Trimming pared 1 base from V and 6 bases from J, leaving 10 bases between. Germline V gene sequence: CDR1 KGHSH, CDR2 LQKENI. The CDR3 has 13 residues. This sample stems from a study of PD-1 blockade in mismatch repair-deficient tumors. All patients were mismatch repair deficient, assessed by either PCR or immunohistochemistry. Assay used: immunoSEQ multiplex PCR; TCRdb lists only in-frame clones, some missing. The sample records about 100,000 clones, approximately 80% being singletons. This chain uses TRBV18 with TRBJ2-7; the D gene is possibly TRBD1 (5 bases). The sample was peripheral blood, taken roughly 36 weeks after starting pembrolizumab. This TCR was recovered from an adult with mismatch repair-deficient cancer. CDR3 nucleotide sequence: TGTGCCAGCTCACCACAATCAGGGCGCGAGCAGTACTTC. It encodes CASSPQSGREQYF.